This T cell receptor (beta chain) was recovered during a study of blood T cell repertoires in COVID-19. Whole-study context: Samples of COVID-19 (acute and convalescent) were obtained from the United States, Italy and Spain. T cells, B-cell-depleted T cells, or PBMCs supplied cDNA or gDNA.

Enrollment of patients from Seattle took place during active infection, with longitudinal follow-up. CDR1 and CDR2 from the germline V gene are LGHNA and YSLEER. The J segment lost 4 bases and the V segment lost 1 base, leaving 3 bases of the junction unmatched. The CDR3 runs 16 residues. This table comes from immunoSEQ multiplex PCR, and its TCRdb copy is limited to in-frame clones, with some not included. The sample holds roughly 100,000 clones, around 87% seen once. The clonotype was recovered from a woman aged 45-59 years with COVID-19, enrolled during active disease. The gene calls are TRBV4-3 and TRBJ2-2, with TRBD2 matching 10 bases. Sequencing used peripheral blood. The CDR3, as DNA: TGCGCCAGCAGCCAAGCTAGCGGGGGATTCACCGGGGAGCTGTTTTTT. Its translation is CASSQASGGFTGELFF.